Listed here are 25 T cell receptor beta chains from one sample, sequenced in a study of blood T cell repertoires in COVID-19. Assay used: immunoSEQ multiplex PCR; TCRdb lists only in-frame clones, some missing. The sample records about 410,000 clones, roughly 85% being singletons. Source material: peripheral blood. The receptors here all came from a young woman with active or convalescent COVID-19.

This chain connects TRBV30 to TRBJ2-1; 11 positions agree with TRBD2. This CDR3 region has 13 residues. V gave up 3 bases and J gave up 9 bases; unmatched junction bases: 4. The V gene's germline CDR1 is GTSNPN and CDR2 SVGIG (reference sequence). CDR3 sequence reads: CAWRTSGVSEQFF. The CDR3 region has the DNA TGTGCCTGGAGGACTAGCGGGGTTAGTGAGCAGTTCTTC.

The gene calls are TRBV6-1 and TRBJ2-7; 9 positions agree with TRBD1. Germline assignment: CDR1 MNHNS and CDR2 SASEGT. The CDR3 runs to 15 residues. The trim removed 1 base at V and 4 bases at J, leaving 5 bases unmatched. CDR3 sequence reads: CASSEVGQGPYEQYF. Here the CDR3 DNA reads TGTGCCAGCAGTGAAGTGGGACAGGGACCATACGAGCAGTACTTC.

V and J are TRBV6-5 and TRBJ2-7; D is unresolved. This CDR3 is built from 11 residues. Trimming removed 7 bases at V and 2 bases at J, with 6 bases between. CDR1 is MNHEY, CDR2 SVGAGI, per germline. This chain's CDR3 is CASKRTYEQYF. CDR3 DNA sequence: TGTGCCAGCAAGAGAACCTACGAGCAGTACTTC.

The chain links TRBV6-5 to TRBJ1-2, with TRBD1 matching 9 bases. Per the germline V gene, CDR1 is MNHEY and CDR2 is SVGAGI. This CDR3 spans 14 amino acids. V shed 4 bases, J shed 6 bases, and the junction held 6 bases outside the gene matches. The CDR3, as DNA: TGTGCCAGCAGTTCCGGGACAGGGTTGCATGGCTACACCTTC. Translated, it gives CASSSGTGLHGYTF.

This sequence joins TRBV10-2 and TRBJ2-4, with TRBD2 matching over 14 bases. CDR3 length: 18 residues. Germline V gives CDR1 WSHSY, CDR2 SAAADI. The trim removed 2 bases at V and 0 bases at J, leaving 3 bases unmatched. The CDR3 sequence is CASSEPGLAGVAKNIQYF. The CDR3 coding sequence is TGCGCCAGCAGTGAGCCGGGACTAGCGGGGGTAGCCAAAAACATTCAGTACTTC.

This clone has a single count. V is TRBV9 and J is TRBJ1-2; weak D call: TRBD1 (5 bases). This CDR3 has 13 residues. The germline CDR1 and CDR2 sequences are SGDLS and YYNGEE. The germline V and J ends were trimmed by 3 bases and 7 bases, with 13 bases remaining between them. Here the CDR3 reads CASSGMMGGGYTF. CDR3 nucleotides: TGTGCCAGCAGCGGGATGATGGGGGGTGGCTACACCTTC.

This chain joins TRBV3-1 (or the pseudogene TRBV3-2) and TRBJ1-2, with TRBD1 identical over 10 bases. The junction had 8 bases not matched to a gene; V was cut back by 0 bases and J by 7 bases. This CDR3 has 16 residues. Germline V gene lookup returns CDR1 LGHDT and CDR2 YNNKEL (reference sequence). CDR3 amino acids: CASSQDPTGGASGYTF. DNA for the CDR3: TGTGCCAGCAGCCAAGATCCGACAGGGGGCGCTTCTGGCTACACCTTC.

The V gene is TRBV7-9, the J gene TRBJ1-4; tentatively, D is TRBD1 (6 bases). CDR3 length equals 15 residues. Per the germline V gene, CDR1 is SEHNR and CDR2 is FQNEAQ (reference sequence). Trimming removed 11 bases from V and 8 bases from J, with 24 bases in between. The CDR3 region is CAGQRGTPYREKLFF. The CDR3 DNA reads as TGTGCCGGTCAAAGGGGGACGCCGTATCGGGAAAAACTGTTTTTT. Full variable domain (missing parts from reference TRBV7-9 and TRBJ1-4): DTGVSQNPRHKITKRGQNVTFRCDPISEHNRLYWYRQTLGQGPEFLTYFQNEAQLEKSRLLSDRFSAERPKGSFSTLEIQRTEQGDSAMYLCAGQRGTPYREKLFFGSGTQLSVL.

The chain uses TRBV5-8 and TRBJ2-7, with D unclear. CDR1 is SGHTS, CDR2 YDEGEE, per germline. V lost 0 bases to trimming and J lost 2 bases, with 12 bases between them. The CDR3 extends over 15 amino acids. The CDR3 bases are TGTGCCAGCAGCTTGGCCTTGGCCGTAACCTACGAGCAGTACTTC. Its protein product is CASSLALAVTYEQYF.

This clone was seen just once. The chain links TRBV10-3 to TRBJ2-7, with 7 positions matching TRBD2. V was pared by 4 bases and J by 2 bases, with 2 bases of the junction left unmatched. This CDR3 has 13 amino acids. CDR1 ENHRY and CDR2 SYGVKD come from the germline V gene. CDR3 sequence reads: CAISGLAAYEQYF. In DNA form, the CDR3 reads TGTGCCATCAGTGGGCTAGCGGCCTACGAGCAGTACTTC.

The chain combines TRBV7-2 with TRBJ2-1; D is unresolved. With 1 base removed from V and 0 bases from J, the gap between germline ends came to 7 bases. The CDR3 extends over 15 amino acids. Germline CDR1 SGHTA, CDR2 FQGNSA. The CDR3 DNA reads TGTGCCAGCAGCTTAGGTGTCTACTCCTACAATGAGCAGTTCTTC. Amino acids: CASSLGVYSYNEQFF.

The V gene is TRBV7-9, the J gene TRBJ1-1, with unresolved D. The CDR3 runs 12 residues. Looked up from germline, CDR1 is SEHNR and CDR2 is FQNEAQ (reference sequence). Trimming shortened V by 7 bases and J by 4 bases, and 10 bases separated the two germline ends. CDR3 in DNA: TGTGCCAGCAATCTAGGTGGCACTGAAGCTTTCTTT. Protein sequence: CASNLGGTEAFF.

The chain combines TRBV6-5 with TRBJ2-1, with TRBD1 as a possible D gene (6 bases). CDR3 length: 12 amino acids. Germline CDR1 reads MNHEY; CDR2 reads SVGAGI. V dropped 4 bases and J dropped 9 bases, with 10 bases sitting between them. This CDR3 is CASSSGVREQFF. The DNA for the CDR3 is TGTGCCAGCAGTTCAGGGGTACGTGAGCAGTTCTTC.

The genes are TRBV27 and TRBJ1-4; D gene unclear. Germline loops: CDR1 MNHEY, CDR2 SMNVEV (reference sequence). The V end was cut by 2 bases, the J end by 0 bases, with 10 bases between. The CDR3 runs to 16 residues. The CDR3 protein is CASSLGQTTTNEKLFF. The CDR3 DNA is TGTGCCAGCAGTTTAGGGCAGACTACAACTAATGAAAAACTGTTTTTT.

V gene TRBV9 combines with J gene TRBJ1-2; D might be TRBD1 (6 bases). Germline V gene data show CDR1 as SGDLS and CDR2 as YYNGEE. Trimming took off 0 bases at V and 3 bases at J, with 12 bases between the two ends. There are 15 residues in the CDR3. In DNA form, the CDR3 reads TGTGCCAGCAGCGTAGGAGGCAGGGGAGACTATGGCTACACCTTC. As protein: CASSVGGRGDYGYTF. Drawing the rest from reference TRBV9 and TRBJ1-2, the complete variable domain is DSGVTQTPKHLITATGQRVTLRCSPRSGDLSVYWYQQSLDQGLQFLIQYYNGEERAKGNILERFSAQQFPDLHSELNLSSLELGDSALYFCASSVGGRGDYGYTFGSGTRLTVV.

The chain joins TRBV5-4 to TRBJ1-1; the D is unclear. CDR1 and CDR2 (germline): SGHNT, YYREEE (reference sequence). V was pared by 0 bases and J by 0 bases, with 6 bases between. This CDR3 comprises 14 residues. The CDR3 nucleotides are TGTGCCAGCAGCTTGGTTGGCATGAACACTGAAGCTTTCTTT. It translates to CASSLVGMNTEAFF.

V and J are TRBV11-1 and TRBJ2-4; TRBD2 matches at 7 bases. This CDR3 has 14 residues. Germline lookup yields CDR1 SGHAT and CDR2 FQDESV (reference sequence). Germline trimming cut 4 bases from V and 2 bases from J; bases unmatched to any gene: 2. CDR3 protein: CASSSGTTKNIQYF. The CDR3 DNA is TGTGCCAGCAGCTCCGGGACTACCAAAAACATTCAGTACTTC.

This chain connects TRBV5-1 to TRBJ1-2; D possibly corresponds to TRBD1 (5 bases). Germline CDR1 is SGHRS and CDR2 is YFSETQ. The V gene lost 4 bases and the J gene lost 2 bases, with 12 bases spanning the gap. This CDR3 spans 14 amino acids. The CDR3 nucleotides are TGCGCCAGCAGCGTGGCCGGGGGGAACTATGGCTACACCTTC. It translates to CASSVAGGNYGYTF. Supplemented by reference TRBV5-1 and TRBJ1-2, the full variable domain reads KAGVTQTPRYLIKTRGQQVTLSCSPISGHRSVSWYQQTPGQGLQFLFEYFSETQRNKGNFPGRFSGRQFSNSRSEMNVSTLELGDSALYLCASSVAGGNYGYTFGSGTRLTVV.

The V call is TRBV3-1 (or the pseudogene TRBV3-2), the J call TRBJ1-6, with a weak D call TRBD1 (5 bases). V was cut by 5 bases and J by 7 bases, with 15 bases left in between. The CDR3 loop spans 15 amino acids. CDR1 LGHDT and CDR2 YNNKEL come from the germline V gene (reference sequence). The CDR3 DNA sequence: TGTGCCAGCAGCACGACCGGGACTGGGAATTCACCCCTCCACTTT. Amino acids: CASSTTGTGNSPLHF.

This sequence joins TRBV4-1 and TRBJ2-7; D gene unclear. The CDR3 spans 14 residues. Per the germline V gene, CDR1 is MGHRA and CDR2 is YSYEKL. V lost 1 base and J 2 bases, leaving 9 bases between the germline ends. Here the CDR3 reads CASSQVESTYEQYF. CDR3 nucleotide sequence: TGCGCCAGCAGCCAAGTTGAGAGTACCTACGAGCAGTACTTC.

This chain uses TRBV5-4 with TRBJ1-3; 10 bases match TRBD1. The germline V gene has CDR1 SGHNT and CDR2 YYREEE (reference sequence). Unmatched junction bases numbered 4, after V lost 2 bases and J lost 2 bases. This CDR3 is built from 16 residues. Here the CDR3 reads CASSFPGTGAGNTIYF. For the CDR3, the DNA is TGTGCCAGCAGCTTTCCCGGGACAGGGGCTGGAAACACCATATATTTT.

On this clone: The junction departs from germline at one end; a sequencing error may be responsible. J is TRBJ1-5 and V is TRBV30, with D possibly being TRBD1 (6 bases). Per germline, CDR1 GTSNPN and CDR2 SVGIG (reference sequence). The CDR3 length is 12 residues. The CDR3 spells CAWNTGNRPQHF. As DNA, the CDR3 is TGTGCCTGGAACACAGGGAATCGGCCCCAGCATTTT.

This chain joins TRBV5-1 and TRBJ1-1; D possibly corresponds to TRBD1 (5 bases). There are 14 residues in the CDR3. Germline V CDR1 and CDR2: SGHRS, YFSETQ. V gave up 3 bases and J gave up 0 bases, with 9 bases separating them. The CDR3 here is CASSSRQLNTEAFF. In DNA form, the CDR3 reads TGCGCCAGCAGCTCTCGACAGTTGAACACTGAAGCTTTCTTT.

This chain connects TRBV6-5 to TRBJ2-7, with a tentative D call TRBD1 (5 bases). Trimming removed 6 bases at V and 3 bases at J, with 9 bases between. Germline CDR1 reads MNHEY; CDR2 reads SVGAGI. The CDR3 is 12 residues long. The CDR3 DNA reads TGTGCCAGCAGGTCCCAGGGCTACGAGCAGTACTTC. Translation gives CASRSQGYEQYF.

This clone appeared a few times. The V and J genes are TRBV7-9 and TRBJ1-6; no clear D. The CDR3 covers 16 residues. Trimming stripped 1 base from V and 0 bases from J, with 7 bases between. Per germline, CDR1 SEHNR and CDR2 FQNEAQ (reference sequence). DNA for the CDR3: TGTGCCAGCAGCTTAGAACAGAGCTCCTATAATTCACCCCTCCACTTT. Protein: CASSLEQSSYNSPLHF.